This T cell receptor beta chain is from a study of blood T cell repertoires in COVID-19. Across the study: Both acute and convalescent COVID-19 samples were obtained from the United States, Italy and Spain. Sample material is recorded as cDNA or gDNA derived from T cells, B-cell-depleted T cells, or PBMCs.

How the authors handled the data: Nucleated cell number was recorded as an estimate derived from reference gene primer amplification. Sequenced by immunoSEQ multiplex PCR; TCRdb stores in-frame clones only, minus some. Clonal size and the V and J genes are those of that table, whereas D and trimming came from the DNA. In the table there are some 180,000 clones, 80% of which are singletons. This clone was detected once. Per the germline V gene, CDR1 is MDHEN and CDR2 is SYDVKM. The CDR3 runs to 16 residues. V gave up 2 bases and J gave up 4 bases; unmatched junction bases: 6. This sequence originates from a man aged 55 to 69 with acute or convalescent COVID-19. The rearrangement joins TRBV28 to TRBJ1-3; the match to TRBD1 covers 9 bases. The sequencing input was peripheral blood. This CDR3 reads CASSLTQGAGGNTIYF. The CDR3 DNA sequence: TGTGCCAGCAGTTTAACACAGGGGGCTGGGGGAAACACCATATATTTT.